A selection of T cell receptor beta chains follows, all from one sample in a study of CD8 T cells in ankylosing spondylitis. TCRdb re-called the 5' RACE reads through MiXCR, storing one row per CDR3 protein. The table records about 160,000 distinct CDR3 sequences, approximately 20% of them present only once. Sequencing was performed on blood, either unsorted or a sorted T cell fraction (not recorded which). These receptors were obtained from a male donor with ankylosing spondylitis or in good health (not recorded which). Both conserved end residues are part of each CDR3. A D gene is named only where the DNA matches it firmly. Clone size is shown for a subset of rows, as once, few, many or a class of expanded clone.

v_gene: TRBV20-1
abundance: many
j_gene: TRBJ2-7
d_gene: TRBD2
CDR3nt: TGCAGTGCTAGAGATTGGTCTAGCGGGAGGCCTTCCCGCTCCTACGAGCAGTACTTC
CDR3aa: CSARDWSSGRPSRSYEQYF

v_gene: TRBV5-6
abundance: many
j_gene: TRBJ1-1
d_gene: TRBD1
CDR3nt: TGTGCCAGCAGCATTGGGACAGTGAACACTGAAGCTTTCTTT
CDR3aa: CASSIGTVNTEAFF

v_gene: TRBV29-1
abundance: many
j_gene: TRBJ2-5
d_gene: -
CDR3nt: TGCAGCGTCGATCGGGGGGCCGAGACCCAGTACTTC
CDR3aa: CSVDRGAETQYF

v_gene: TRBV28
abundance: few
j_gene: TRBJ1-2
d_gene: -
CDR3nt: TGTGCCAGCAGTTTAGAACAGGGCAGGGGCTACACCTTC
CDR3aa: CASSLEQGRGYTF

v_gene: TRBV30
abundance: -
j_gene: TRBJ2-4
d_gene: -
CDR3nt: TGTGCCTGGAGTGTGGGGCAAGTGGCCAAAAACATTCAGTACTTC
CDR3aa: CAWSVGQVAKNIQYF

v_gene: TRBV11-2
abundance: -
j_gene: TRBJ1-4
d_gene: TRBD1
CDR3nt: TGTGCCAGCAGCCCCGCGGGACAGCTTAATGAAAAACTGTTTTTT
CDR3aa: CASSPAGQLNEKLFF

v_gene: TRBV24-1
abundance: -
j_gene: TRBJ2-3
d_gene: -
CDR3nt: TGTGCCACCAGTGATTTAGGGGTTGGAACAGATACGCAGTATTTT
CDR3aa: CATSDLGVGTDTQYF

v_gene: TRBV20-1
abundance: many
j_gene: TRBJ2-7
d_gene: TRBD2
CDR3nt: TGCAGTGCTGAAGGACGCCGGGAGGCGTCTAGGGAGCAGTACTTC
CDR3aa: CSAEGRREASREQYF

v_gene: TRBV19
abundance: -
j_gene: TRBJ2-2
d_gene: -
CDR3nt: TGTGCCAGTAGTGTACAGGGGAACACCGGGGAGCTGTTTTTT
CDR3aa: CASSVQGNTGELFF

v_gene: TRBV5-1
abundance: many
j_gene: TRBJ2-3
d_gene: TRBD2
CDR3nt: TGCGCCAGCAGCTTAGGCGGGAGTTTAGCAGATACGCAGTATTTT
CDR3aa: CASSLGGSLADTQYF

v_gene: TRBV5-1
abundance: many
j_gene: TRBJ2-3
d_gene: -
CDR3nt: TGCGCCAGCAGCTTGGACCCCCAGGTGGAGGGGGCAGATACGCAGTATTTT
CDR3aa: CASSLDPQVEGADTQYF

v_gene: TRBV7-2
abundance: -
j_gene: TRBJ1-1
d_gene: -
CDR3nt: TGTGCCAGCAGCTTAGGGACCCGTGAGGCTTTCTTT
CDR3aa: CASSLGTREAFF

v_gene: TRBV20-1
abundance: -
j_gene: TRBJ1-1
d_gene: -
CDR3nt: TGCAGTGCTAGAGCGGCGGGAGAAAGGAACACTGAAGCTTTCTTT
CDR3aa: CSARAAGERNTEAFF

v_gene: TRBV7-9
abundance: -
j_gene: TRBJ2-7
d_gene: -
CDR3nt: TGTGCCAGCAGCAGGGATGACTACGAGCAGTACTTC
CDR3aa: CASSRDDYEQYF

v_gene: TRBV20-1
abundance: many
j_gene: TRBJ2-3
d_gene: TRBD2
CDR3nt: TGCAGTGCTAGAGATCGCCTGAGCGGGAGGATCGGCCGGTGGGCAGATACGCAGTATTTT
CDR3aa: CSARDRLSGRIGRWADTQYF

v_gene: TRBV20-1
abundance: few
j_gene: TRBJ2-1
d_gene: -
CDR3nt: TGCAGTGCTAGAGTTGACGGGACGTCCTACAATGAGCAGTTCTTC
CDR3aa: CSARVDGTSYNEQFF

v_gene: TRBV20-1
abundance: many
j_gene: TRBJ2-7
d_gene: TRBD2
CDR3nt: TGCAGTGCTAGTTGGCTAGCGGACTCCTACGAGCAGTACTTC
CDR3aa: CSASWLADSYEQYF

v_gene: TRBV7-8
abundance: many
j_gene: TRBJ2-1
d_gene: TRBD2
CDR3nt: TGTGCCAGCAGCTTTTTAGGGGGGACTAGCGGGTTTGATGAGCAGTTCTTC
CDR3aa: CASSFLGGTSGFDEQFF

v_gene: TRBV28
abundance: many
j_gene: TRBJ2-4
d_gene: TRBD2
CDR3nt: TGTGCCAGCAGTCGGACTAGCCGGAACATTCAGTACTTC
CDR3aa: CASSRTSRNIQYF

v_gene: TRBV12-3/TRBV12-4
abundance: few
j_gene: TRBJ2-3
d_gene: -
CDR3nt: TGTGCCAGCAGCCCGACATCAGATACGCAGTATTTT
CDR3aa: CASSPTSDTQYF

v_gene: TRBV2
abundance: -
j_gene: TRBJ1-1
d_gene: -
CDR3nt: TGTGCCAGCAGTGTGGGCAGAATGAACACTGAAGCTTTCTTT
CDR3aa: CASSVGRMNTEAFF

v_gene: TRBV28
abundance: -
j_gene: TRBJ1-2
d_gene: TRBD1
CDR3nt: TGTGCCAGTCAGCAGGGGGGCCATGGCTACACCTTC
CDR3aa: CASQQGGHGYTF

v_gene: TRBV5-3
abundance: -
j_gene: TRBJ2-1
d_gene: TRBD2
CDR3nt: TGTGCCAGAAGCTCGGGACTAGCCAATGAGCAGTTCTTC
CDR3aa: CARSSGLANEQFF

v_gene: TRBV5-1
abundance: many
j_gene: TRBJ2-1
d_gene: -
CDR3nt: TGCGCCAGCAGCTTATCGGGGCCCTCTTACAATGAGCAGTTCTTC
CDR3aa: CASSLSGPSYNEQFF

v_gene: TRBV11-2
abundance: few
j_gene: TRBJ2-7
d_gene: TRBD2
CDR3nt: TGTGCCAGCTCCGCGTATAGCGGGAGTCCCCCCTCTTCCTACGAGCAGTACTTC
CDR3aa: CASSAYSGSPPSSYEQYF

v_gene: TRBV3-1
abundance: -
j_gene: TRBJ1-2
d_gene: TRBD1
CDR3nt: TGTGCCAGCAGCCAAATGGGGACAGCCACTAACTATGGCTACACCTTC
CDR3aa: CASSQMGTATNYGYTF

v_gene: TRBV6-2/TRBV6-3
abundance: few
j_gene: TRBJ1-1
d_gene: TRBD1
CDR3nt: TGTGCCAGCAGCCCGACAGGGAGAGGTTCTGAAGCTTTCTTT
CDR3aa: CASSPTGRGSEAFF

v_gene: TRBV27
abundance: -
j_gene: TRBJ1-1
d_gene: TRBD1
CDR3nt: TGTGCCAGCAGTTTATCCAGGGGGAAACATGAAGCTTTCTTT
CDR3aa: CASSLSRGKHEAFF